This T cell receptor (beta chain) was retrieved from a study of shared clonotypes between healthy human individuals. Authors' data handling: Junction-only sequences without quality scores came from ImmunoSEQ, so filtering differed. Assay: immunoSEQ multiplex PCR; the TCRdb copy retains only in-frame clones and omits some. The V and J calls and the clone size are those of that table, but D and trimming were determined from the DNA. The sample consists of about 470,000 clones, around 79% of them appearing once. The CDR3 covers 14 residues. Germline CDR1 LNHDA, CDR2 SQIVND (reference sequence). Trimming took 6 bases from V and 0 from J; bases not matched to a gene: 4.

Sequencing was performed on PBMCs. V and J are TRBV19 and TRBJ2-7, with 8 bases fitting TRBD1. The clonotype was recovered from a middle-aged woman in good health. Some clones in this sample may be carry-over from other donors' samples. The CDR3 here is CASSRQGTSYEQYF. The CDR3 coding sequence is TGTGCCAGTAGCCGACAGGGGACCTCCTACGAGCAGTACTTC. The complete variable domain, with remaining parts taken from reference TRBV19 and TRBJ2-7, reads DGGITQSPKYLFRKEGQNVTLSCEQNLNHDAMYWYRQDPGQGLRLIYYSQIVNDFQKGDIAEGYSVSREKKESFPLTVTSAQKNPTAFYLCASSRQGTSYEQYFGPGTRLTVT.